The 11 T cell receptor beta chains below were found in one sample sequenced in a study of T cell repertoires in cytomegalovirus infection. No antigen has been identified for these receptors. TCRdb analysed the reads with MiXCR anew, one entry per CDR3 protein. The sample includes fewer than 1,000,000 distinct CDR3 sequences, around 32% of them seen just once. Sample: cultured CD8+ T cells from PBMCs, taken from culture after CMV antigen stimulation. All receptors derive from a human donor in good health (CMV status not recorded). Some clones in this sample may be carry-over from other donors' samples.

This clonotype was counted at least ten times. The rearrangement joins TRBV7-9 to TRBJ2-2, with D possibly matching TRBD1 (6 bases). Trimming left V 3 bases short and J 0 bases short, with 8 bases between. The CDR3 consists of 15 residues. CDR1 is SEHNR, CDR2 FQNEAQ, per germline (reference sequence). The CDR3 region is CASSLSGANTGELFF. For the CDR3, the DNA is TGTGCCAGCAGCTTGTCAGGGGCGAACACCGGGGAGCTGTTTTTT.

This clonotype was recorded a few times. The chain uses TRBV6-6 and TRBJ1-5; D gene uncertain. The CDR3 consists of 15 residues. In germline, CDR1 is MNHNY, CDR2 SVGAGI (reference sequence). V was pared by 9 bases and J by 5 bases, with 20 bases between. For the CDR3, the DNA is TGTGCCAGTACCCTGGGTGGAAGGGCAGATCAGCCCCAGCATTTT. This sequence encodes CASTLGGRADQPQHF.

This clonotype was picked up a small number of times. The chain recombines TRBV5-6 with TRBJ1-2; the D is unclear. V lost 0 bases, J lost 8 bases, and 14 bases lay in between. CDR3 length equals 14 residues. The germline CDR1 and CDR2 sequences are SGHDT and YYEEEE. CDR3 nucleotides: TGTGCCAGCAGCTTGGCCTTTGGGCCAGACGGCTACACCTTC. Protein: CASSLAFGPDGYTF.

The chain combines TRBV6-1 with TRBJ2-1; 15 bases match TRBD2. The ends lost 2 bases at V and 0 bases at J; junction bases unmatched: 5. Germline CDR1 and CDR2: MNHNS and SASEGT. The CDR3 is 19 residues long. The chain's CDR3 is CASSETGLAGGGSYNEQFF. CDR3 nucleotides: TGTGCCAGCAGTGAAACGGGACTAGCGGGGGGCGGCTCCTACAATGAGCAGTTCTTC.

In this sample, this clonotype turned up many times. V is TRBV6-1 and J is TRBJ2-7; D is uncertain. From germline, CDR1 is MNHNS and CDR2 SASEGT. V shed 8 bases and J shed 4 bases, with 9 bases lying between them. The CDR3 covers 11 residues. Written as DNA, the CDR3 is TGTGCCAGCGGCCGTGGGTACGAGCAGTACTTC. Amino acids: CASGRGYEQYF.

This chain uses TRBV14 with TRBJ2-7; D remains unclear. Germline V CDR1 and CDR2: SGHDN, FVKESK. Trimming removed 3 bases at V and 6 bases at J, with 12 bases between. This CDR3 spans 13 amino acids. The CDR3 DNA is TGTGCCAGCAGCCATGCTTCCTTCGGCGAGCAGTACTTC. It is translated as CASSHASFGEQYF.

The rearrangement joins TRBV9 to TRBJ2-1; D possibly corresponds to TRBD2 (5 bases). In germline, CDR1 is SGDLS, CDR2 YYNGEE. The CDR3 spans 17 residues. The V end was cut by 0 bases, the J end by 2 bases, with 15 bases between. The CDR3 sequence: CASSVGLGSAAYNEQFF. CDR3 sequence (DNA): TGTGCCAGCAGCGTAGGGCTGGGTAGCGCTGCCTACAATGAGCAGTTCTTC.

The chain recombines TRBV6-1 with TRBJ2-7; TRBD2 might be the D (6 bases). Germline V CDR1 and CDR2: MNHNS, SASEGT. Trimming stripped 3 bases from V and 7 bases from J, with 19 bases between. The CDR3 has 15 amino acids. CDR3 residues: CASSEVAVASWEQYF. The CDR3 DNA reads TGTGCCAGCAGTGAGGTAGCGGTGGCCAGTTGGGAGCAGTACTTC.

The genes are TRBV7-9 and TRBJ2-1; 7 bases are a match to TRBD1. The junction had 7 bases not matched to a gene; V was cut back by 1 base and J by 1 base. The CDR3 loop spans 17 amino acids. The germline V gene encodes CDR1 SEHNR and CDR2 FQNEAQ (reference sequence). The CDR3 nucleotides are TGTGCCAGCAGCTTAGTTCTAGGGGGCTCGTCCTACAATGAGCAGTTCTTC. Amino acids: CASSLVLGGSSYNEQFF.

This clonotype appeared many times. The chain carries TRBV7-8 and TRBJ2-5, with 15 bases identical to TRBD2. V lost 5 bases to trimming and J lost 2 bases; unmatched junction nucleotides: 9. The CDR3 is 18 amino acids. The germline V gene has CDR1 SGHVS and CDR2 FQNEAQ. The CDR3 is CASSPLGLAGGYQETQYF. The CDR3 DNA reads TGTGCCAGCAGCCCCCTCGGACTAGCGGGGGGGTATCAAGAGACCCAGTACTTC.

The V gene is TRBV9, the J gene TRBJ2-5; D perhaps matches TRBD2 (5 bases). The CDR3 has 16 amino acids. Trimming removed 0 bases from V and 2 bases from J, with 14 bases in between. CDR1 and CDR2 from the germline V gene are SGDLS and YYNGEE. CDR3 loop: CASSVATNGGQETQYF. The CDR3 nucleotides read TGTGCCAGCAGCGTAGCGACTAATGGAGGACAAGAGACCCAGTACTTC.